The following is a T cell receptor beta chain sequence with its context. The sample is drawn from a study of shared clonotypes between healthy human individuals. Study as a whole: The donor pool was made up of a couple of women and a few men aged 18 to 49.

Here immunoSEQ multiplex PCR was the method, and the copy in TCRdb shows in-frame clones only, minus some. The profile covers 2.3 million or so clones, with approximately 93% appearing a single time and 0.35% to 0.5% taken by the ten largest. The CDR3 contains 14 residues. CDR1 is MDHEN and CDR2 is SYDVKM in the germline V gene. The junction had 8 bases not matched to a gene; V was cut back by 6 bases and J by 4 bases. V is TRBV28 and J is TRBJ1-2, with 7 nucleotides matching TRBD1. This receptor was obtained from a man in his late teens or twenties in good health. Some clones in this sample may be carry-over from other donors' samples. Sample: naive CD4+ T cells from PBMCs. Subset indicated: CD45RA+ positively selected. The CDR3 sequence: CASRESGTAYGYTF. CDR3 bases: TGTGCCAGCAGGGAATCCGGGACAGCCTATGGCTACACCTTC.